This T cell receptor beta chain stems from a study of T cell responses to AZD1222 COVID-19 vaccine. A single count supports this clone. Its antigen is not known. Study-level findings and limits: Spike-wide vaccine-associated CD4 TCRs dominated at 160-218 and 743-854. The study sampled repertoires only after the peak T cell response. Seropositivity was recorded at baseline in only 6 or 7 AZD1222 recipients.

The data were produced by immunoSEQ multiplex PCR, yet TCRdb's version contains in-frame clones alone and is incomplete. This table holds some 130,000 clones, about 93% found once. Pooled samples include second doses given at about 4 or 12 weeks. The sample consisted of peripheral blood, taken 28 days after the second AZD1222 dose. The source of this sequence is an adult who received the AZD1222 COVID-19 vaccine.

CDR3 nucleotide sequence: TGTGCCATCAGTGAGGCGGGGAGGATGGCTAACTATGGCTACACCTTC. Its translation is CAISEAGRMANYGYTF. The chain employs TRBV10-3 and TRBJ1-2; D gene uncertain. CDR1 and CDR2 from the germline V gene are ENHRY and SYGVKD. This CDR3 is 16 amino acids long. Trimming took off 2 bases at V and 0 bases at J, with 13 bases between the two ends.